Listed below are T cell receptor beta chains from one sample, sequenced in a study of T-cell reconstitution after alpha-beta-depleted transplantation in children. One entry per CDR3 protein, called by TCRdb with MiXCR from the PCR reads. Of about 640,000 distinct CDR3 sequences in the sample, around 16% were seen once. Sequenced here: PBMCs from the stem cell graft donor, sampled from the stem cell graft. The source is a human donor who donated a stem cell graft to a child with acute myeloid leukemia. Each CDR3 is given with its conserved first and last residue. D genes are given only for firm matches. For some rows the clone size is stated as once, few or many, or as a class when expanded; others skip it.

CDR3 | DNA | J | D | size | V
CSARPRGAAFYQPQHF | TGCAGTGCCCGACCACGTGGGGCAGCCTTTTATCAGCCCCAGCATTTT | TRBJ1-5 | . | . | TRBV20-1
CASSQDEGQLSTQYF | TGCGCCAGCAGCCAAGATGAAGGGCAACTGTCCACGCAGTATTTT | TRBJ2-3 | . | . | TRBV4-3
CASSLAVAATDTQYF | TGCGCCAGCAGCTTGGCAGTGGCGGCCACAGATACGCAGTATTTT | TRBJ2-3 | . | many | TRBV5-1
CATSEAGAYNEQFF | TGTGCCACCAGTGAAGCGGGGGCCTACAATGAGCAGTTCTTC | TRBJ2-1 | TRBD2 | . | TRBV25-1
CSARSPTVIMNTEAFF | TGCAGTGCTAGATCCCCGACAGTTATCATGAACACTGAAGCTTTCTTT | TRBJ1-1 | . | many | TRBV20-1
CASSFRRASGANVLTF | TGTGCCAGCAGTTTTAGGAGGGCCTCTGGGGCCAACGTCCTGACTTTC | TRBJ2-6 | . | . | TRBV12-3/TRBV12-4
CSARPPRGGTDTQYF | TGCAGTGCTAGACCCCCACGGGGGGGCACAGATACGCAGTATTTT | TRBJ2-3 | TRBD2 | few | TRBV20-1
CASSARGGNTEAFF | TGTGCCAGCAGCGCCAGGGGTGGGAACACTGAAGCTTTCTTT | TRBJ1-1 | . | many | TRBV12-3/TRBV12-4
CASSSGTSQGEQFF | TGTGCCAGCAGCTCTGGGACTAGCCAGGGTGAGCAGTTCTTC | TRBJ2-1 | TRBD2 | few | TRBV7-8
CASSPVWDQNGYTF | TGTGCCAGCAGCCCTGTATGGGACCAGAATGGCTACACCTTC | TRBJ1-2 | . | few | TRBV12-3/TRBV12-4
CASSLNGGANNEQFF | TGTGCCAGCAGCTTAAATGGCGGGGCAAACAATGAGCAGTTCTTC | TRBJ2-1 | . | few | TRBV7-3
CSAALAGVQETQYF | TGCAGTGCCGCACTAGCGGGGGTTCAAGAGACCCAGTACTTC | TRBJ2-5 | TRBD2 | few | TRBV20-1
CASSLAGGSDGYTF | TGTGCCAGCAGCTTAGCAGGGGGCTCGGATGGCTACACCTTC | TRBJ1-2 | TRBD1 | . | TRBV7-3
CSARDPLPGLAKADTQYF | TGCAGTGCTAGAGATCCTCTCCCGGGACTAGCGAAGGCAGATACGCAGTATTTT | TRBJ2-3 | TRBD2 | few | TRBV20-1
CASSLNGVAGEKLFF | TGTGCCAGCAGCTTAAACGGGGTGGCGGGGGAAAAACTGTTTTTT | TRBJ1-4 | . | . | TRBV7-2
CATSDPGLAGGNEQFF | TGTGCCACCAGTGACCCGGGACTAGCGGGGGGGAATGAGCAGTTCTTC | TRBJ2-1 | TRBD2 | few | TRBV24-1
CSAREDGYTF | TGCAGTGCTAGGGAAGATGGCTACACCTTC | TRBJ1-2 | . | many | TRBV20-1
CASSYLAGGWETQYF | TGTGCCAGCAGTTACCTAGCGGGGGGATGGGAGACCCAGTACTTC | TRBJ2-5 | TRBD2 | many | TRBV12-3/TRBV12-4
CASSLDKAGLISGTQYF | TGTGCCAGCAGCTTAGATAAGGCGGGCCTAATTTCGGGGACCCAGTACTTC | TRBJ2-5 | . | . | TRBV11-2
CASGRSTGPGQPQHF | TGTGCCAGCGGCCGGAGCACGGGGCCCGGGCAGCCCCAGCATTTT | TRBJ1-5 | . | . | TRBV12-3/TRBV12-4
CASSHLGQPDNEQFF | TGCGCCAGCAGCCATCTCGGCCAGCCCGACAATGAGCAGTTCTTC | TRBJ2-1 | . | few | TRBV4-3
CASTGGYEQYF | TGTGCCAGCACCGGGGGCTACGAGCAGTACTTC | TRBJ2-7 | . | . | TRBV7-9
CASSSVSPGTGVLEQYF | TGTGCCAGCAGTTCAGTATCCCCCGGGACAGGGGTCCTCGAGCAGTACTTC | TRBJ2-7 | TRBD1 | many | TRBV27
CASSEWNSGGETQYF | TGTGCCAGCAGTGAATGGAATAGCGGGGGAGAGACCCAGTACTTC | TRBJ2-5 | TRBD2 | . | TRBV25-1
CASSPKQATNEKLFF | TGTGCCAGCAGCCCGAAACAGGCAACTAATGAAAAACTGTTTTTT | TRBJ1-4 | . | . | TRBV7-9
CASSPQGTGANVLTF | TGTGCCAGCAGCCCACAGGGAACTGGGGCCAACGTCCTGACCTTC | TRBJ2-6 | . | many | TRBV7-3
CASSFRGEYNEQFF | TGTGCCAGCAGTTTCAGGGGCGAATACAATGAGCAGTTCTTC | TRBJ2-1 | . | many | TRBV27
CASSSSTGAGNSPLHF | TGCGCCAGCAGCTCCAGTACGGGGGCGGGTAATTCACCCCTCCACTTT | TRBJ1-6 | . | . | TRBV5-1
CSARDRTDTDTQYF | TGCAGTGCTAGAGATCGTACGGACACAGATACGCAGTATTTT | TRBJ2-3 | . | many | TRBV20-1
CSAPEGFQETQYF | TGCAGTGCCCCCGAGGGGTTCCAAGAGACCCAGTACTTC | TRBJ2-5 | . | many | TRBV20-1
CASRQQLNTEAFF | TGTGCCAGCAGGCAACAGCTAAACACTGAAGCTTTCTTT | TRBJ1-1 | . | many | TRBV12-3/TRBV12-4
CASSLSPPGSLSLFRGYTF | TGTGCCAGCAGCTTAAGCCCCCCCGGCTCCTTAAGCTTATTCCGAGGCTACACCTTC | TRBJ1-2 | . | few | TRBV7-6
CSARDGVGGVVETQYF | TGCAGTGCTAGAGATGGGGTAGGGGGGGTTGTCGAGACCCAGTACTTC | TRBJ2-5 | . | many | TRBV20-1
CASSSFLTDTQYF | TGTGCCAGCAGTTCGTTCCTCACAGATACGCAGTATTTT | TRBJ2-3 | . | few | TRBV12-3/TRBV12-4
CASLEGATAFF | TGTGCCAGCTTGGAGGGGGCGACAGCTTTCTTT | TRBJ1-1 | TRBD1 | . | TRBV13
CASSYGGTTGELFF | TGTGCCAGCAGTTATGGGGGGACCACCGGGGAGCTGTTTTTT | TRBJ2-2 | . | few | TRBV6-5
CASRRPGQGDEQFF | TGTGCCAGTAGGAGACCGGGACAGGGAGATGAGCAGTTCTTC | TRBJ2-1 | TRBD1 | once | TRBV19
CASSPGIVNGGWAQYF | TGTGCCAGCAGCCCCGGGATAGTTAACGGCGGATGGGCGCAGTATTTT | TRBJ2-3 | . | . | TRBV5-6
CSVTITGFGQPQHF | TGCAGCGTGACGATTACAGGGTTTGGTCAGCCCCAGCATTTT | TRBJ1-5 | . | many | TRBV29-1
CSARWAGGETQYF | TGCAGTGCTAGATGGGCAGGTGGGGAGACCCAGTACTTC | TRBJ2-5 | . | many | TRBV20-1
CASSPLDSTEAFF | TGTGCCAGCTCACCTCTCGACAGCACTGAAGCTTTCTTT | TRBJ1-1 | . | few | TRBV18